This passage covers 16 T cell receptor beta chains from one sample sequenced in a study of regulatory T cells in long-lasting Graves disease (dated by TCRdb to the early 2020s). Taken with the paper, the label for time point translates to: newly diagnosed GD, antithyroid drugs for less than 3 months. For both TCR sequencing and RNA sequencing, RNA was extracted from PBMCs using TRIzol. Library prep was done by multiplex PCR. Sequencing used an Illumina HiSeq 4000. TCR beta libraries were built with iRepertoire HTBI primers and Arm-PCR amplification of CDR3 regions. TCRdb applied fastp at Q25 and MiXCR to the public reads, then kept only in-frame beta chains. Every distinct CDR3 protein forms one entry, paired with its most common genes and DNA. A total of 250,000 to 300,000 distinct CDR3 sequences appear in this sample, 15% to 20% of them only once. 14% of the sample is in the top ten clones. These data also formed part of another study, on T cells in Graves' hyperthyroidism and ophthalmopathy.

The sample here was peripheral blood mononuclear cells (PBMCs), taken at new diagnosis, from a patient treated with antithyroid drugs. These receptors were obtained from a woman younger than 45 with Graves disease. Donor details come from another sample of the same person, matched by shared clones.

This clonotype appeared many times. This chain links TRBV12-3 or TRBV12-4 with TRBJ1-1; a possible D gene is TRBD1 (5 bases). The CDR3 contains 14 residues. Trimming took off 5 bases at V and 6 bases at J, with 16 bases between the two ends. The CDR3 DNA follows: TGTGCCAGCAGTCGGGACCTCCAATTGGCTGAAGCTTTCTTT. Translation gives CASSRDLQLAEAFF.

This clonotype was found many times. V usage is TRBV6-1 and J usage is TRBJ1-5; TRBD1 might be the D (5 bases). CDR3 size: 14 residues. Germline CDR1 is MNHNS and CDR2 is SASEGT. Between the trimmed V and J ends, which lost 9 bases and 3 bases, there was a span of 15 bases. CDR3 amino acids: CASSTQGDNQPQHF. In DNA, the CDR3 is TGTGCCAGTTCCACCCAGGGAGACAATCAGCCCCAGCATTTT.

The table lists this clonotype with many counts. The rearrangement links TRBV11-1 to TRBJ1-1; no reliable D call. The germline gives CDR1 SGHAT, CDR2 FQDESV (reference sequence). V was cut by 8 bases and J by 0 bases, with 19 bases left in between. The CDR3 consists of 16 residues. The CDR3 bases are TGTGCCAGCGGGCTTGAGGCTCGCCTCATGAACACTGAAGCTTTCTTT. This gives the protein CASGLEARLMNTEAFF.

The chain has TRBV15 and TRBJ1-1; TRBD1 aligns across 9 bases. V dropped 1 base and J dropped 6; count of bases not matched to a gene: 18. Germline CDR1 LNHNV, CDR2 YYDKDF (reference sequence). There are 19 residues in the CDR3. As DNA, the CDR3 is TGTGCCACCAGCAGAGGGCGGGCTTTACCGGGACAGGGAGGAGCTGAAGCTTTCTTT. This translates into CATSRGRALPGQGGAEAFF. The full variable domain, rest sourced from reference TRBV15 and TRBJ1-1, is DAMVIQNPRYQVTQFGKPVTLSCSQTLNHNVMYWYQQKSSQAPKLLFHYYDKDFNNEADTPDNFQSRRPNTSFCFLDIRSPGLGDTAMYLCATSRGRALPGQGGAEAFFGQGTRLTVV.

J is TRBJ1-2 and V is TRBV29-1; the D gene is possibly TRBD1 (5 bases). V lost 6 bases and J 4 bases, leaving 15 bases between the germline ends. The CDR3 has 13 amino acids. Per germline, CDR1 SQVTM and CDR2 ANQGSEA. The chain's CDR3 is CSVRVGGAYGYTF. The CDR3 DNA reads TGCAGCGTGCGCGTGGGGGGTGCCTATGGCTACACCTTC.

CDR3 in amino acids: CASSPEGATNEKLFF. CDR3 bases: TGTGCCAGCAGCCCTGAGGGGGCGACTAATGAAAAACTGTTTTTT. J is TRBJ1-4 and V is TRBV13; TRBD1 agrees at 7 bases. V trimming: 5 bases; J trimming: 2 bases; junction bases outside the gene matches: 5. The germline V gene encodes CDR1 PRHDT and CDR2 FYEKMQ (reference sequence). This CDR3 has 15 amino acids.

This clonotype was picked up many times. V gene TRBV18 combines with J gene TRBJ1-2; D unresolved. CDR1 is KGHSH and CDR2 is LQKENI in the germline V gene. This CDR3 has 16 residues. V shed 3 bases and J shed 3 bases, with 17 bases lying between them. The CDR3 bases are TGTGCCAGCTCACCTCTAGTAAAAACTGGCGACTATGGCTACACCTTC. Encoded protein: CASSPLVKTGDYGYTF.

This clonotype was recorded at least ten times. The J gene is TRBJ1-2, the V gene TRBV20-1; D is undetermined. V lost 3 bases and J lost 6, with 14 bases in between. CDR3 size: 13 residues. CDR1 and CDR2 from the germline V gene are DFQATT and SNEGSKA (reference sequence). The CDR3 spells CSARDEGVDGYTF. DNA for the CDR3: TGCAGTGCTAGGGACGAGGGTGTCGATGGCTACACCTTC.

This clonotype was observed many times. The V and J genes are TRBV6-2 or TRBV6-3 and TRBJ2-5, with D possibly called TRBD1 or TRBD2 (5 bases each). Germline loops: CDR1 MNHEY, CDR2 SVGEGT. There are 13 residues in the CDR3. Trimming removed 8 bases at V and 3 bases at J, with 13 bases between. The CDR3 DNA follows: TGTGCCAGCCTCAGGCAGGGAGAAGAGACCCAGTACTTC. It yields the protein CASLRQGEETQYF.

The CDR3 region is CASSLGGPRSRVAGNEKLFF. The CDR3 nucleotides read TGTGCCAGCAGCTTAGGGGGACCCCGCTCCCGGGTGGCTGGAAATGAAAAACTGTTTTTT. The chain recombines TRBV7-9 with TRBJ1-4, with D possibly being TRBD1 (5 bases). There are 20 residues in the CDR3. Germline lookup yields CDR1 SEHNR and CDR2 FQNEAQ (reference sequence). V gave up 1 base and J gave up 5 bases, with 26 bases separating them.

The rearrangement uses TRBV18 and TRBJ1-1; D may be TRBD1 (5 bases). The germline V gene has CDR1 KGHSH and CDR2 LQKENI. Trimming stripped 9 bases from V and 2 bases from J, with 13 bases between. This CDR3 comprises 13 residues. CDR3 region: CASLRQPNTEAFF. In DNA, the CDR3 is TGTGCCAGTCTCAGACAGCCCAACACTGAAGCTTTCTTT.

This clonotype was picked up many times. The chain employs TRBV19 and TRBJ1-6, with 9 bases matching TRBD1. The CDR3 totals 15 residues. Losses at the gene ends were 3 bases for V and 7 bases for J; bases not matched to a gene: 4. In germline, CDR1 is LNHDA, CDR2 SQIVND (reference sequence). DNA for the CDR3: TGTGCCAGTAGTATCGGACAGGGGAGGAATTCACCCCTCCACTTT. This codes for CASSIGQGRNSPLHF. Drawing the rest from reference TRBV19 and TRBJ1-6, the complete variable domain is DGGITQSPKYLFRKEGQNVTLSCEQNLNHDAMYWYRQDPGQGLRLIYYSQIVNDFQKGDIAEGYSVSREKKESFPLTVTSAQKNPTAFYLCASSIGQGRNSPLHFGNGTRLTVT.

The V gene is TRBV24-1, the J gene TRBJ1-1; maybe TRBD1 (6 bases). The CDR3 has 14 amino acids. The germline gives CDR1 KGHDR, CDR2 SFDVKD. The V end was cut by 8 bases, the J end by 3 bases, with 15 bases between. CDR3 residues: CATNQGRLDTEAFF. DNA for the CDR3: TGTGCCACCAACCAGGGGAGGTTAGACACTGAAGCTTTCTTT.

This clonotype appeared many times. The junction shows a germline mismatch at one end, possibly a read error. The gene calls are TRBV7-8 and TRBJ1-5; D possibly corresponds to TRBD1 (5 bases). From germline, CDR1 is SGHVS and CDR2 FQNEAQ. CDR3 length equals 15 residues. The CDR3 is CASRLGVRGNQPQHF. The CDR3, as DNA: TGTGCCAGCAGATTAGGGGTACGGGGCAATCAGCCCCAGCATTTT.

The rearrangement uses TRBV20-1 and TRBJ2-3; 11 bases align to TRBD2. This CDR3 has 16 residues. J lost 4 bases, V lost 3 bases, and 9 bases had no gene match. The germline V gene has CDR1 DFQATT and CDR2 SNEGSKA (reference sequence). CDR3 sequence: CSASSGSGGASDTQYF. CDR3 nucleotide sequence: TGCAGTGCTAGTTCAGGTAGCGGGGGGGCCTCAGATACGCAGTATTTT.

This clonotype was seen repeatedly, ten times or more. V usage is TRBV5-6 and J usage is TRBJ2-2; the D gene could be TRBD1 or TRBD2 (5 bases each). V gave up 1 base and J gave up 5 bases, with 12 bases separating them. There are 15 residues in the CDR3. Germline assignment: CDR1 SGHDT and CDR2 YYEEEE. The CDR3 loop is CASSLQGVWTGELFF. The CDR3 bases are TGTGCCAGCAGCTTGCAGGGAGTCTGGACCGGGGAGCTGTTTTTT.